This entry describes one T cell receptor (beta chain). Trimming removed 1 base from V and 5 bases from J, with 17 bases in between. The CDR3 totals 16 residues. Germline CDR1 and CDR2: LGHNA and YSLEER. The protocol was immunoSEQ multiplex PCR, while the TCRdb copy is restricted to in-frame clones and leaves out a portion. The data show about 190,000 clones, more than 85% seen once. This entry belongs to a study of blood T cell repertoires in COVID-19. Clinical history reported by participants formed the basis on which cohorts were assigned. The receptor's source is a woman aged 40 to 49 in a cohort exposed to, infected with or recovered from COVID-19 (not recorded which). The source material was PBMCs or T cells enriched from blood (not recorded which). J is TRBJ2-5 and V is TRBV4-3; maybe TRBD1 (8 bases). CDR3 in DNA: TGCGCCAGCAGCCAAGGAACAGGGGGGGGCGAGGAGACCCAGTACTTC. Amino acid sequence: CASSQGTGGGEETQYF.